The clone carrying this T cell receptor (beta chain) occurred a few times. As yet, its antigen is unknown. The sample comes from a study of T cells in Graves' hyperthyroidism and ophthalmopathy. Findings of the study overall: Most thyroid clonotypes expanded above 0.001 were also detected in blood.

Investigators excluded patients with uncontrolled infection, other autoimmune disease, pregnancy or lactation. Diagnosis rested on symptoms, serum thyroxine and TRAb, thyroid ultrasound, and orbital computed tomography. Fresh peripheral blood, around 10 ml, yielded the PBMCs. Germline V lookup: CDR1 SGHRS, CDR2 YFSETQ. The ends were cut back, 0 bases at V and 0 bases at J, with 9 bases in the middle. CDR3 size: 15 residues. Template material for amplifying TCR beta CDR3 regions consisted of RNA transcripts. When the TCR CDR3 underwent first-round RT-PCR, the HTBI primer set was used. TCRdb ran MiXCR on the multiplex PCR reads and lists one entry per CDR3 protein. The sample has around 700,000 distinct CDR3 sequences; around 19% are singletons.

Sequenced: blood. The receptor's source is a woman aged 50 to 60 with Graves' hyperthyroidism that later progressed to Graves' ophthalmopathy. The V and J genes are TRBV5-1 and TRBJ1-1; weak D call: TRBD1 (5 bases). Written as DNA, the CDR3 is TGCGCCAGCAGCTTGGATGGGGGGTTGAACACTGAAGCTTTCTTT. This encodes CASSLDGGLNTEAFF.